What follows are 22 T cell receptor beta chains derived from one specimen sequenced in a study of cytomegalovirus exposure and HLA in healthy donors. It was with 60 Vbeta and 13 Jbeta primers that the PCR ran. Clones were read by immunoSEQ multiplex PCR, and TCRdb kept only the in-frame ones, dropping some. This sample's clone table lists 200,000 to 250,000 clones. The sample was PBMCs. Receptors originate from a girl aged 2 to 10 in good health and CMV-seropositive.

The chain is built from TRBV5-1 and TRBJ2-7, with 12 bases identical to TRBD2. The CDR3 runs to 15 residues. The J segment lost 4 bases and the V segment lost 5 bases, leaving 7 bases of the junction unmatched. The germline V gene has CDR1 SGHRS and CDR2 YFSETQ. The CDR3 sequence: CASSLLAGGLYEQYF. The CDR3 coding sequence is TGCGCCAGCAGTTTACTAGCGGGAGGTCTTTACGAGCAGTACTTC. The whole variable domain, remainder taken from reference TRBV5-1 and TRBJ2-7, is KAGVTQTPRYLIKTRGQQVTLSCSPISGHRSVSWYQQTPGQGLQFLFEYFSETQRNKGNFPGRFSGRQFSNSRSEMNVSTLELGDSALYLCASSLLAGGLYEQYFGPGTRLTVT.

The genes are TRBV18 and TRBJ2-1; tentatively, D is TRBD2 (6 bases). Germline V gene sequence: CDR1 KGHSH, CDR2 LQKENI. V lost 8 bases and J 8 bases, leaving 13 bases between the germline ends. The CDR3 totals 12 residues. CDR3 sequence reads: CASPEGPDEQFF. DNA for the CDR3: TGTGCCAGCCCGGAGGGGCCGGATGAGCAGTTCTTC.

V is TRBV5-1 and J is TRBJ2-7, with TRBD2 as a possible D gene (5 bases). The length of the CDR3 is 16 residues. V was trimmed by 1 base and J by 3 bases, leaving 17 bases between them. Germline V gene lookup returns CDR1 SGHRS and CDR2 YFSETQ. This CDR3 is CASSLNSVGEGYEQYF. The CDR3 nucleotides read TGCGCCAGCAGCTTGAATTCCGTGGGTGAGGGCTACGAGCAGTACTTC.

The chain combines TRBV6-5 with TRBJ2-5; D may be TRBD1 (6 bases). Looked up from germline, CDR1 is MNHEY and CDR2 is SVGAGI. This CDR3 comprises 16 residues. V was cut by 0 bases and J by 4 bases, with 15 bases left in between. The CDR3, as DNA: TGTGCCAGCAGTTACTCGAACACCCAGGGGCGAGAGACCCAGTACTTC. As protein: CASSYSNTQGRETQYF.

This chain's CDR3 is CASSGDSIETQYF. The CDR3, as DNA: TGTGCCAGCAGTGGGGACAGTATTGAGACCCAGTACTTC. The genes are TRBV2 and TRBJ2-5; TRBD1 matches at 7 bases. Germline CDR1 and CDR2: SNHLY and FYNNEI. J gave up 5 bases and V 4 bases, and 4 bases lay outside the gene matches. The CDR3 has 13 amino acids.

V and J are TRBV27 and TRBJ1-2; 8 bases are a match to TRBD1. The V gene's germline CDR1 is MNHEY and CDR2 SMNVEV (reference sequence). Losses at the gene ends were 7 bases for V and 6 bases for J; bases not matched to a gene: 10. There are 14 residues in the CDR3. The CDR3 DNA sequence: TGTGCCAGCAATCCAGGGGGCATGTGGAATGGCTACACCTTC. Protein sequence: CASNPGGMWNGYTF.

The chain links TRBV27 to TRBJ1-2; 7 positions match TRBD1. The CDR3 has 14 residues. Germline V gives CDR1 MNHEY, CDR2 SMNVEV (reference sequence). Trimming cost V 2 bases and J 8 bases; bases outside gene matches: 8. The CDR3 DNA follows: TGTGCCAGCAGTTTAGTCGGGACAGTCTTAGGCTACACCTTC. It yields the protein CASSLVGTVLGYTF.

The CDR3 loop is CAISDSHMSGDEKLFF. As DNA, the CDR3 is TGTGCCATCAGTGATTCCCATATGAGCGGGGATGAAAAACTGTTTTTT. The chain uses TRBV10-3 and TRBJ1-4; D unresolved. V lost 3 bases to trimming and J lost 6 bases, with 17 bases between them. CDR1 ENHRY and CDR2 SYGVKD come from the germline V gene. The CDR3 consists of 16 residues.

This sequence joins TRBV10-2 and TRBJ2-1, with D perhaps matching TRBD2 (6 bases). CDR1 is WSHSY and CDR2 is SAAADI in the germline V gene. The CDR3 has 16 residues. The V end was cut by 8 bases, the J end by 4 bases, with 21 bases between. The chain's CDR3 is CASSPTGEMRYNEQFF. The CDR3 coding sequence is TGCGCCAGCTCCCCCACGGGGGAAATGAGGTACAATGAGCAGTTCTTC.

This chain links TRBV18 with TRBJ1-5; D uncertain. With 2 bases removed from V and 5 bases from J, the gap between germline ends came to 7 bases. CDR1 and CDR2 from the germline V gene are KGHSH and LQKENI. There are 13 residues in the CDR3. The CDR3 loop reads CASSPGPDQPQHF. The CDR3 nucleotides read TGTGCCAGCTCACCAGGGCCCGATCAGCCCCAGCATTTT. Full variable domain (outside the CDR3, taken from reference TRBV18 and TRBJ1-5): NAGVMQNPRHLVRRRGQEARLRCSPMKGHSHVYWYRQLPEEGLKFMVYLQKENIIDESGMPKERFSAEFPKEGPSILRIQQVVRGDSAAYFCASSPGPDQPQHFGDGTRLSIL.

The chain uses TRBV18 and TRBJ2-7; TRBD2 matches at 9 bases. V gave up 0 bases and J gave up 0 bases; unmatched junction bases: 6. The CDR3 loop spans 17 amino acids. Germline CDR1 and CDR2: KGHSH and LQKENI. As DNA, the CDR3 is TGTGCCAGCTCACCACCGCGGGGGGGGGCTCTCTCCTACGAGCAGTACTTC. Protein sequence: CASSPPRGGALSYEQYF.

V usage is TRBV18 and J usage is TRBJ2-7; maybe TRBD1 (6 bases). Trimming removed 4 bases from V and 1 base from J, with 29 bases in between. The CDR3 runs 20 residues. The V gene's germline CDR1 is KGHSH and CDR2 LQKENI. CDR3 coding DNA: TGTGCCAGCTCACAAATCCCAGGGGCTGGCTTGGCAGCCGTGTCCTACGAGCAGTACTTC. Protein product: CASSQIPGAGLAAVSYEQYF. Full variable domain (outside the CDR3, taken from reference TRBV18 and TRBJ2-7): NAGVMQNPRHLVRRRGQEARLRCSPMKGHSHVYWYRQLPEEGLKFMVYLQKENIIDESGMPKERFSAEFPKEGPSILRIQQVVRGDSAAYFCASSQIPGAGLAAVSYEQYFGPGTRLTVT.

V and J are TRBV6-5 and TRBJ2-7; 9 bases are a match to TRBD1. The junction had 6 bases not matched to a gene; V was cut back by 4 bases and J by 5 bases. Per the germline V gene, CDR1 is MNHEY and CDR2 is SVGAGI. CDR3 length: 14 residues. DNA of the CDR3: TGTGCCAGCAGTTTGGGGACAGGGCTCCACGAGCAGTACTTC. Translation gives CASSLGTGLHEQYF.

CDR3 sequence: CASSQFPPGTSHEQFF. In DNA form, the CDR3 reads TGCGCCAGCAGCCAATTTCCGCCAGGGACTAGCCATGAGCAGTTCTTC. The V gene is TRBV4-1, the J gene TRBJ2-1; TRBD2 matches 9 bases. The germline V gene has CDR1 MGHRA and CDR2 YSYEKL. V dropped 2 bases and J dropped 8; count of bases not matched to a gene: 10. CDR3 length equals 16 residues.

The rearrangement joins TRBV6-5 to TRBJ2-1; D remains unclear. The germline gives CDR1 MNHEY, CDR2 SVGAGI. The CDR3 contains 16 residues. With 0 bases removed from V and 0 bases from J, the gap between germline ends came to 9 bases. The CDR3 protein is CASSYSIKSSYNEQFF. The CDR3 DNA sequence: TGTGCCAGCAGTTACTCGATAAAGAGCTCCTACAATGAGCAGTTCTTC.

The J gene is TRBJ1-2, the V gene TRBV6-5; D is possibly TRBD1 (6 bases). Trimming stripped 6 bases from V and 4 bases from J, with 15 bases between. The CDR3 contains 14 residues. Germline assignment: CDR1 MNHEY and CDR2 SVGAGI. The CDR3, as DNA: TGTGCCAGCAGGAACGGACAGAACTTCTATGGCTACACCTTC. It encodes CASRNGQNFYGYTF.

The chain links TRBV2 to TRBJ2-7, with a possible D match to TRBD2 (5 bases). The CDR3 is made up of 15 amino acids. Germline assignment: CDR1 SNHLY and CDR2 FYNNEI. Trimming left V 8 bases short and J 0 bases short, with 17 bases between. In nucleotides, the CDR3 is TGTGCCAGCTCCCGTTCCAGGAGGAGCTCCTACGAGCAGTACTTC. It is translated as CASSRSRRSSYEQYF.

J is TRBJ2-7 and V is TRBV6-5; TRBD2 is a possible D gene (5 bases). The length of the CDR3 is 15 residues. Trimming left V 0 bases short and J 0 bases short, with 9 bases between. The germline V gene has CDR1 MNHEY and CDR2 SVGAGI. CDR3 nucleotide sequence: TGTGCCAGCAGTTACTCTTATGGGAGCTCCTACGAGCAGTACTTC. It is translated as CASSYSYGSSYEQYF.

This chain joins TRBV19 and TRBJ2-1, with 9 bases fitting TRBD1. This CDR3 is built from 19 residues. Per germline, CDR1 LNHDA and CDR2 SQIVND (reference sequence). The V and J ends lost 5 bases and 7 bases, in that order; junction bases with no gene match: 21. For the CDR3, the DNA is TGTGCCAGTAGTGCCTTCGGGACAGGGTATCCAACACTGAAGAATGAGCAGTTCTTC. It is translated as CASSAFGTGYPTLKNEQFF.

The J gene is TRBJ2-5, the V gene TRBV29-1; D call uncertain. V was clipped by 5 bases and J by 4 bases, with 8 bases between them. There are 11 residues in the CDR3. Germline values: CDR1 SQVTM, CDR2 ANQGSEA. The CDR3 DNA follows: TGCAGCGTTCAAAGAGGAGAGACCCAGTACTTC. This encodes CSVQRGETQYF.

This rearrangement joins TRBV5-6 to TRBJ2-7; 8 positions match TRBD1. CDR1 is SGHDT and CDR2 is YYEEEE in the germline V gene. CDR3 length: 14 residues. With V trimmed by 5 bases and J by 0 bases, 4 bases remained unmatched. The CDR3 here is CASRRTGSSYEQYF. The DNA for the CDR3 is TGTGCCAGCAGGAGGACAGGGTCCTCCTACGAGCAGTACTTC.

The CDR3: CASSLSAGLIEQFF. For the CDR3, the DNA is TGTGCCAGCAGCTTAAGCGCAGGGTTAATTGAGCAGTTCTTC. The gene calls are TRBV7-2 and TRBJ2-1; D perhaps matches TRBD1 (5 bases). Trimming took off 2 bases at V and 9 bases at J, with 14 bases between the two ends. The CDR3 totals 14 residues. Looked up from germline, CDR1 is SGHTA and CDR2 is FQGNSA.